This T cell receptor (beta chain) stems from a study of blood T cell repertoires in COVID-19 (dated by TCRdb to the early 2020s). With respect to the entire study: Collaborator samples came from the United States, Italy and Spain and covered acute and convalescent phases of COVID-19. The prospective study material was composed of cDNA or gDNA derived from T cells, B-cell-depleted T cells, or PBMCs. Deeply sampled blood TCRbeta repertoires from subjects exposed to, actively infected with, or recovered from COVID-19 were included in the dataset. The repertoires were made available in a free public database intended to serve as a resource for research on the immune response to SARS-CoV-2. The samples were drawn from the first 160 participants of the ongoing ImmuneRACE study and from 1,254 subjects provided by 6 global collaborators. A de-identified subject ID, COVID-19 status, age in years and sex were almost always included in the sample metadata. Where available, HLA class I and class II types were taken from metadata supplied by the sample provider and were not determined by assay-based typing. Results and caveats for the whole study, not just this receptor: The amount of clinical and demographic metadata varied by source and participant and was provided uncurated.

The CDR3 goes from the cysteine to the phenylalanine over 16 residues. Just CDR3 DNA is preserved here, 48 bases in frame from base 1. CDR1 and CDR2 were assigned from the germline V gene (reference sequence) as SGHNT and YYREEE. V drops 0 bases and J drops 1 base, leaving 10 bases in between. Collaborating institutions collected whole blood in K2EDTA tubes following their own protocols. For TCRbeta analysis, collaborator samples were shipped as frozen whole blood, as isolated PBMCs, or as DNA extracted from either sample type. TCRbeta CDR3 regions were amplified from genomic DNA by means of the immunoSEQ Assay, a bias-controlled multiplex PCR. From the authors' description of their analysis: Within the assay, amplification of reference gene primers was used to estimate how many nucleated cells each sample contained. To quantify the absolute abundance of each unique TCRbeta CDR3 rearrangement, sequence reads were collapsed and filtered. Productive Simpson clonality was computed per sample as the square root of Simpson's diversity index over productive rearrangements. Imported from immuneACCESS, the table was reduced by TCRdb to in-frame sequences with V and J called. These copies leave out some clones; in studies compared against another copy, an unresolved V gene accounts for under half, and the cause of the remainder is not known. The V and J calls and clone size were taken over from that table, and D and trimming were inferred from the DNA. The sample table shows under 75,000 clones, and 80% to 90% are seen once. The ten largest clones capture less than 20% of the sample.

Points on this clone: No antigen is known for it. Within one base of it there is no much larger clone, and no base qualities were kept.

This chain is built from TRBV5-4 and TRBJ2-2; the D gene assignment is ambiguous. This receptor was taken from a woman older than 75 with active COVID-19. What was sequenced was peripheral blood. CDR3 sequence: CASSLAPTGNTGELFF. The bases are TGTGCCAGCAGCTTGGCTCCAACGGGGAACACCGGGGAGCTGTTTTTT.